A selection of T cell receptor beta chains follows, all from one sample in a study of shared clonotypes between healthy human individuals. The method was immunoSEQ multiplex PCR; TCRdb's version includes in-frame clones alone and lacks a portion of them. The table shows over 2,000,000 clones, with about 93% occurring only once. The sequencing sample was made of naive CD8+ T cells from PBMCs. These receptors were obtained from a man aged 18 to 29 in good health. Some clones in this sample may be carry-over from other donors' samples. The CDR3 runs from the conserved cysteine through the conserved F or W. The D gene is left open where the match is weak. Rows may omit the clone size; those that give it use once, few, many or a size class.

clone_size	d_call	v_call	j_call	cdr3_aa	cdr3_nt
NA	NA	TRBV27	TRBJ2-7	CASSARAGWAYAENF	TGTGCCAGCAGTGCCAGGGCTGGGTGGGCGTACGCGGAGAACTTC
NA	NA	TRBV19	TRBJ2-2	CASRSGNTGELFF	TGTGCCAGTAGGTCCGGTAACACCGGGGAGCTGTTTTTT
once	NA	TRBV27	TRBJ2-2	CASSPPAGELFF	TGTGCCAGCAGTCCTCCCGCCGGGGAGCTGTTTTTT
NA	NA	TRBV28	TRBJ2-5	CASSLLLGETQYF	TGTGCCAGCAGTTTATTACTTGGAGAGACCCAGTACTTC
NA	TRBD1	TRBV4-3	TRBJ2-5	CASSQGTGGAETQYF	TGCGCCAGCAGCCAAGGGACAGGGGGCGCAGAGACCCAGTACTTC
NA	NA	TRBV5-6	TRBJ1-2	CASSKGRLNPTGTF	TGTGCCAGCAGCAAGGGACGACTAAACCCAACTGGCACCTTC
NA	NA	TRBV9	TRBJ1-3	CASSVRGLPGNTIYF	TGTGCCAGCAGCGTCCGAGGGCTACCCGGAAACACCATATATTTT
NA	TRBD1	TRBV30	TRBJ2-7	CAWSVTGGTSEQYF	TGTGCCTGGAGTGTGACAGGGGGGACTTCAGAGCAGTACTTC
once	TRBD2	TRBV11-2	TRBJ2-2	CASSFSGLVSSGELFF	TGTGCCAGCAGCTTTTCGGGACTAGTTTCATCCGGGGAGCTGTTTTTT
NA	NA	TRBV5-5	TRBJ1-1	CASRMGVGQLTEAFF	TGTGCCAGCAGAATGGGTGTGGGGCAGCTCACTGAAGCTTTCTTT
NA	TRBD2	TRBV5-1	TRBJ2-7	CASSLGTSFSHEQYF	TGCGCCAGCAGCTTAGGGACTAGCTTTTCCCACGAGCAGTACTTC
NA	NA	TRBV7-3	TRBJ2-1	CASSFGPNNEQFF	TGTGCCAGCAGCTTCGGACCAAACAATGAGCAGTTCTTC
NA	TRBD2	TRBV10-2	TRBJ2-3	CASSPVGLAGERYF	TGCGCCAGCAGCCCGGTGGGACTAGCGGGCGAGCGGTATTTT
NA	NA	TRBV9	TRBJ2-1	CASGRRAGDYEQFF	TGTGCCAGCGGCCGGCGAGCAGGGGACTATGAGCAGTTCTTC
NA	TRBD1	TRBV29-1	TRBJ2-7	CSVGVRDRTYEQYF	TGCAGCGTTGGAGTCCGGGACAGGACCTACGAGCAGTACTTC
NA	NA	TRBV27	TRBJ2-7	CASSLSPGPEQYF	TGTGCCAGCAGTTTGAGTCCGGGTCCCGAGCAGTACTTC
once	NA	TRBV28	TRBJ2-7	CASSLVVYEQYF	TGTGCCAGCAGCTTAGTTGTCTACGAGCAGTACTTC
NA	TRBD1	TRBV6-1	TRBJ2-5	CASRRMDRAQETQYF	TGTGCCAGCAGACGCATGGACAGGGCCCAAGAGACCCAGTACTTC
NA	TRBD1	TRBV7-2	TRBJ2-2	CASSRSPTGGVFGELFF	TGTGCCAGCAGCCGAAGCCCCACAGGGGGCGTATTCGGGGAGCTGTTTTTT
NA	NA	TRBV5-1	TRBJ2-7	CASSLGTNSYEQYF	TGCGCCAGCAGCTTGGGCACCAACTCCTACGAGCAGTACTTC
NA	NA	TRBV4-1	TRBJ1-3	CASSPSGRQGNTIYF	TGCGCCAGCAGCCCATCCGGCAGGCAGGGAAACACCATATATTTT
NA	NA	TRBV9	TRBJ2-5	CASSPGEEETQYF	TGTGCCAGCAGCCCGGGAGAAGAAGAGACCCAGTACTTC
NA	NA	TRBV18	TRBJ2-5	CASSPGAAPGETQYF	TGTGCCAGCTCACCAGGGGCGGCTCCCGGAGAGACCCAGTACTTC
NA	TRBD2	TRBV27	TRBJ2-2	CASSSPTRVSGRTGELFF	TGTGCCAGCAGTTCCCCTACCCGGGTGAGCGGGAGAACCGGGGAGCTGTTTTTT
NA	NA	TRBV5-6	TRBJ1-2	CASSLQDGLYGYTF	TGTGCCAGCAGCTTACAAGACGGCCTTTATGGCTACACCTTC
NA	NA	TRBV27	TRBJ2-7	CATTGVNYNEQYF	TGTGCCACCACCGGGGTCAACTACAACGAGCAGTACTTC